These 8 T cell receptor beta chains share one sample of origin, sequenced in a study of shared clonotypes between healthy human individuals. The protocol was immunoSEQ multiplex PCR, while the TCRdb copy is restricted to in-frame clones and leaves out a portion. The table has fewer than 550,000 clones, about 80% seen once. Sequenced input: PBMCs. All receptors derive from a middle-aged woman in good health. Some clones in this sample may be carry-over from other donors' samples.

The rearrangement joins TRBV4-3 to TRBJ2-2; TRBD2 matches 12 bases. Germline CDR1 is LGHNA and CDR2 is YSLEER. V was pared by 0 bases and J by 3 bases, with 8 bases of the junction left unmatched. The CDR3 consists of 19 residues. The CDR3 region is CASSQDWPSGRVYTGELFF. The CDR3 DNA sequence: TGCGCCAGCAGCCAAGATTGGCCTAGCGGGAGGGTATACACCGGGGAGCTGTTTTTT.

The rearrangement uses TRBV5-1 and TRBJ2-7; TRBD1 is a possible D gene (7 bases). This CDR3 spans 16 amino acids. Trimming removed 4 bases at V and 2 bases at J, with 19 bases between. The germline V gene encodes CDR1 SGHRS and CDR2 YFSETQ. Here the CDR3 reads CASSGGTTGRTYEQYF. The CDR3 DNA is TGCGCCAGCAGCGGGGGGACGACAGGGCGCACCTACGAGCAGTACTTC.

The V call is TRBV10-3, the J call TRBJ2-1, with 13 bases lining up with TRBD2. Trimming cost V 3 bases and J 4 bases; bases outside gene matches: 6. The CDR3 is made up of 17 amino acids. CDR1 and CDR2 from the germline V gene are ENHRY and SYGVKD. The CDR3: CAISDHTSGRAYNEQFF. The CDR3 DNA sequence: TGTGCCATCAGTGACCACACTAGCGGGAGGGCTTACAATGAGCAGTTCTTC.

A note on this clone: This may be a read error: a much more frequent sequence differs by one nucleotide. The V gene is TRBV9, the J gene TRBJ2-5; perhaps TRBD1 as D (6 bases). This CDR3 spans 15 amino acids. The V end was cut by 0 bases, the J end by 3 bases, with 12 bases between. Looked up from germline, CDR1 is SGDLS and CDR2 is YYNGEE. CDR3 protein: CASSVGRGNKETQYF. The CDR3 DNA sequence: TGTGCCAGCAGCGTAGGCAGGGGCAATAAAGAGACCCAGTACTTC.

The CDR3, as DNA: TGCGCCAGCAGCCCTAATCGCGACTGGGGGGAGCTGTTTTTT. This translates into CASSPNRDWGELFF. This sequence joins TRBV4-3 and TRBJ2-2; D is unclear. This CDR3 region has 14 residues. CDR1 and CDR2 (germline): LGHNA, YSLEER. The V end lost 4 bases, the J end lost 8 bases, and 14 bases lay between the germline ends.

This clone has only one observation. The chain joins TRBV5-5 to TRBJ1-2; 7 bases map to TRBD1. Germline CDR1 is SGHKS and CDR2 is YYEKEE (reference sequence). Trimming cost V 4 bases and J 6 bases; bases outside gene matches: 12. The CDR3 runs 15 residues. CDR3: CASSPADRISHGYTF. CDR3 nucleotide sequence: TGTGCCAGCAGCCCCGCGGACAGGATTAGCCATGGCTACACCTTC.

V is TRBV6-6 and J is TRBJ2-7; D is ambiguous. Germline V gene sequence: CDR1 MNHNY, CDR2 SVGAGI (reference sequence). The CDR3 length is 13 residues. V was cut by 5 bases and J by 3 bases, with 11 bases left in between. The CDR3 bases are TGTGCCAGCAGTCCTGGCGGTTACTACGAGCAGTACTTC. Protein product: CASSPGGYYEQYF.

The CDR3 protein is CASSRRSGRGTYEQYF. CDR3 bases: TGTGCCAGCAGCCGTCGTAGCGGGAGAGGAACCTACGAGCAGTACTTC. The chain recombines TRBV14 with TRBJ2-7, with TRBD2 matching over 9 bases. V shed 4 bases and J 2 bases; nucleotides not matched to a gene: 9. The CDR3 runs 16 residues. Per germline, CDR1 SGHDN and CDR2 FVKESK.